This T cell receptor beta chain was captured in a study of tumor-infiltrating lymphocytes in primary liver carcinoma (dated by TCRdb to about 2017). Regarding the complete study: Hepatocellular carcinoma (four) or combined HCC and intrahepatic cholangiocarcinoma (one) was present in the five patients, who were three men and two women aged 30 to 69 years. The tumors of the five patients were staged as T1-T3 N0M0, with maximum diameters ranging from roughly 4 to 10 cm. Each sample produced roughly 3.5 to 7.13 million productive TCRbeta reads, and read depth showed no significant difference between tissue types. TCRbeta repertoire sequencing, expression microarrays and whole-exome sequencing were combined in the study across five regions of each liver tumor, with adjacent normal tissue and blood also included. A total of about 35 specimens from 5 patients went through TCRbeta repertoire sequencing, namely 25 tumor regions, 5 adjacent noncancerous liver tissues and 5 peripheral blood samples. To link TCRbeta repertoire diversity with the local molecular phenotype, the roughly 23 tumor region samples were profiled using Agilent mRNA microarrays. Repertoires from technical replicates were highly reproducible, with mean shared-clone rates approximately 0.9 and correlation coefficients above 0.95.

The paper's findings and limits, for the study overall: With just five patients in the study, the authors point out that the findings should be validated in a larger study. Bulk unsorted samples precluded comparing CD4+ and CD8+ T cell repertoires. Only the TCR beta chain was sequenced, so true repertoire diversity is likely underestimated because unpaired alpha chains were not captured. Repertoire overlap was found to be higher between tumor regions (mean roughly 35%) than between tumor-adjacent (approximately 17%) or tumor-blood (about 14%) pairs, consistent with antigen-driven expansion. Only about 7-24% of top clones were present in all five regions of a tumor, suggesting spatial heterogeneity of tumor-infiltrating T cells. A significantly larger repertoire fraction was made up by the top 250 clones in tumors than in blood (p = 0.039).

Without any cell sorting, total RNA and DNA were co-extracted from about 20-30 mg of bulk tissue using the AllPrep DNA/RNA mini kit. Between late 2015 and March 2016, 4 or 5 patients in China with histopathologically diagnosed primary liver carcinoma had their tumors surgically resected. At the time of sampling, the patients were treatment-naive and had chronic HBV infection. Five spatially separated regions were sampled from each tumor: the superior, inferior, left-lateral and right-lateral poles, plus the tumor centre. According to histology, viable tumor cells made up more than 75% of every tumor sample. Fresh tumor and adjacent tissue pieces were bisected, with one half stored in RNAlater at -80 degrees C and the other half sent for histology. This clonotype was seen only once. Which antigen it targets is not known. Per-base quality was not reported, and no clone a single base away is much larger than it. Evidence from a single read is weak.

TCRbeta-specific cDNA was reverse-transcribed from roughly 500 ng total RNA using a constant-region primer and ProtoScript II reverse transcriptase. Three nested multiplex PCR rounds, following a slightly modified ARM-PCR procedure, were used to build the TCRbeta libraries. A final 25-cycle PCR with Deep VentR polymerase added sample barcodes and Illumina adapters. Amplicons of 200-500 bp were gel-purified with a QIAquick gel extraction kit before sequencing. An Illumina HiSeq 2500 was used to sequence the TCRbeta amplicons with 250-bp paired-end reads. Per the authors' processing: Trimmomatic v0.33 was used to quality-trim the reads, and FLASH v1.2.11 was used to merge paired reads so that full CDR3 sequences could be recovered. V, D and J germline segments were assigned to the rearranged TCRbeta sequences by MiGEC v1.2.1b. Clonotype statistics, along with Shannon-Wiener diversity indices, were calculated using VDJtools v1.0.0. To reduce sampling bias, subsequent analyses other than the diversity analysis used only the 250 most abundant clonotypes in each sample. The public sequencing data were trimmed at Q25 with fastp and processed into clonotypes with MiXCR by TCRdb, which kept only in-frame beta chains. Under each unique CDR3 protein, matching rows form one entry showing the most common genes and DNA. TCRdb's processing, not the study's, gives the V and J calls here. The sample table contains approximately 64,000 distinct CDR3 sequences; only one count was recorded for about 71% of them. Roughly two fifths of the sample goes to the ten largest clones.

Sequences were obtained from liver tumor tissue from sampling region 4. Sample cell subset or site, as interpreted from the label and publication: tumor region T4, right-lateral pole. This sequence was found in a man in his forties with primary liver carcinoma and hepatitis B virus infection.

Here is the DNA: TGTGCCAGCAGCCGAGGGGACAGGGGGGGCACTGAAGCTTTCTTT. This codes for CASSRGDRGGTEAFF. The chain is assembled from TRBV9 and TRBJ1-1, with TRBD1 identical over 11 junction bases. According to the germline V gene, CDR1 reads SGDLS and CDR2 reads YYNGEE. Here V drops 4 bases and J drops 4 bases, and the junction holds 6 bases not matched to any gene. From its cysteine to its phenylalanine, the CDR3 spans 15 amino acids. Left in the record is the CDR3 DNA by itself, 45 bases read in frame from the first base.